What follows are 21 T cell receptor beta chains derived from one specimen sequenced in a study of control samples from healthy donors and cancer patients. Data came from immunoSEQ multiplex PCR; TCRdb stores just in-frame clones and leaves some out. This table has tens of thousands of clones, about nine tenths appearing once. Sequenced sample: blood. These receptors came from a woman between 18 and 29 years old in good health.

The rearrangement links TRBV3-1 (or the pseudogene TRBV3-2) to TRBJ1-1; D is unclear. This CDR3 is 17 amino acids long. Between the trimmed V and J ends, which lost 2 bases and 1 base, there was a span of 17 bases. CDR1 is LGHDT, CDR2 YNNKEL, per germline (reference sequence). As DNA, the CDR3 is TGTGCCAGCAGCCAACCCCCCTGGGAGGGAGAGAACACTGAAGCTTTCTTT. It specifies CASSQPPWEGENTEAFF.

Written as DNA, the CDR3 is TGTGCCAGCAGCTTAAGGGACAGTGAAGCTTTCTTT. It is translated as CASSLRDSEAFF. The chain joins TRBV7-6 to TRBJ1-1, with 7 bases aligning to TRBD1. Germline CDR1 reads SGHVS; CDR2 reads FNYEAQ. The CDR3 length is 12 residues. Losses at the gene ends were 2 bases for V and 7 bases for J; bases not matched to a gene: 1.

This clone has a single count. V usage is TRBV18 and J usage is TRBJ1-5; tentatively, D is TRBD1 (5 bases). V shed 0 bases and J shed 1 base, with 7 bases lying between them. The CDR3 has 15 residues. The germline gives CDR1 KGHSH, CDR2 LQKENI. As DNA, the CDR3 is TGTGCCAGCTCACCACCGGGGGGGAGCAATCAGCCCCAGCATTTT. Translated: CASSPPGGSNQPQHF.

The CDR3 nucleotides are TGTGCCACCAGCCAAAAGAGACAGGAAATAAATGAAAAACTGTTTTTT. Protein product: CATSQKRQEINEKLFF. The rearrangement joins TRBV15 to TRBJ1-4, with TRBD1 as a possible D gene (6 bases). Germline CDR1 LNHNV, CDR2 YYDKDF (reference sequence). The ends were cut back, 5 bases at V and 5 bases at J, with 18 bases in the middle. The length of the CDR3 is 16 residues.

The V gene is TRBV6-5, the J gene TRBJ1-2; 9 nucleotides match TRBD1. Germline lookup yields CDR1 MNHEY and CDR2 SVGAGI. The CDR3 has 15 amino acids. Unmatched junction bases numbered 6, after V lost 6 bases and J lost 1 base. CDR3 protein: CASRLGTGNNYGYTF. CDR3 bases: TGTGCCAGCAGACTCGGGACAGGGAATAACTATGGCTACACCTTC.

The chain couples TRBV5-4 to TRBJ2-1; D gene uncertain. V lost 3 bases to trimming and J lost 2 bases, with 15 bases between them. The CDR3 extends over 16 amino acids. Germline V gene sequence: CDR1 SGHNT, CDR2 YYREEE (reference sequence). This CDR3 is CASSSGSLIPYNEQFF. In DNA form, the CDR3 reads TGTGCCAGCAGCTCGGGTTCTCTGATCCCCTACAATGAGCAGTTCTTC.

The chain has TRBV2 and TRBJ1-6; TRBD1 might be the D (5 bases). Trimming took off 6 bases at V and 5 bases at J, with 14 bases between the two ends. The V gene's germline CDR1 is SNHLY and CDR2 FYNNEI. This CDR3 is built from 15 residues. The CDR3 loop is CASSRRGRDNSPLHF. CDR3 in DNA: TGTGCCAGCAGCCGTAGGGGCCGCGATAATTCACCCCTCCACTTT.

This clone has only one observation. The chain links TRBV7-2 to TRBJ2-5; 7 bases agree with TRBD1. V lost 2 bases and J lost 4; bases outside the gene matches: 13. Germline values: CDR1 SGHTA, CDR2 FQGNSA. This CDR3 has 17 amino acids. The CDR3 here is CASSLNPAGGNPETQYF. The CDR3 region has the DNA TGTGCCAGCAGCTTAAACCCGGCAGGGGGAAACCCAGAGACCCAGTACTTC. Full variable domain (rest looked up from reference TRBV7-2 and TRBJ2-5): GAGVSQSPSNKVTEKGKDVELRCDPISGHTALYWYRQSLGQGLEFLIYFQGNSAPDKSGLPSDRFSAERTGGSVSTLTIQRTQQEDSAVYLCASSLNPAGGNPETQYFGPGTRLLVL.

V gene TRBV9 combines with J gene TRBJ1-2; 8 nucleotides match TRBD1. Trimming took 4 bases from V and 8 from J; bases not matched to a gene: 10. The V gene's germline CDR1 is SGDLS and CDR2 YYNGEE. This CDR3 contains 14 residues. The CDR3 DNA sequence: TGTGCCAGCAGCCCCGGACAGGGAATGAGGGGCTACACCTTC. Translating it yields CASSPGQGMRGYTF.

V gene TRBV9 combines with J gene TRBJ2-1; 12 bases are shared with TRBD2. The CDR3 spans 15 residues. The germline CDR1 and CDR2 sequences are SGDLS and YYNGEE. Trimming removed 6 bases from V and 11 bases from J; junction bases left unmatched: 12. The CDR3 region is CASTPGASGGVKQFF. DNA of the CDR3: TGTGCCAGCACGCCTGGGGCTAGCGGGGGGGTAAAGCAGTTCTTC.

The chain joins TRBV7-7 to TRBJ2-4; TRBD1 aligns across 9 bases. The germline CDR1 and CDR2 sequences are SSHAT and FNYEAQ (reference sequence). The CDR3 has 13 amino acids. The J segment lost 7 bases and the V segment lost 4 bases, leaving 2 bases of the junction unmatched. The CDR3 DNA reads as TGTGCCAGCAGCTCCGGGACAGGGAACATTCAGTACTTC. Its translation: CASSSGTGNIQYF.

CDR3 DNA: TGCGCCAGCAGCCAACCAACTTACCGCCCGGAGCAGTACTTC. Protein product: CASSQPTYRPEQYF. The rearrangement joins TRBV4-1 to TRBJ2-7, with no clear D. The CDR3 contains 14 residues. CDR1 and CDR2 (germline): MGHRA, YSYEKL. V lost 2 bases and J lost 7, with 15 bases in between.

The chain combines TRBV4-1 with TRBJ2-7, with D perhaps matching TRBD1 or TRBD2 (6 bases each). CDR3 size: 17 residues. Germline values: CDR1 MGHRA, CDR2 YSYEKL. Deletions cut 0 bases from V and 2 bases from J, with 17 bases between. This CDR3 is CASSQDLQRGATYEQYF. The CDR3 DNA reads as TGCGCCAGCAGCCAAGATCTCCAAAGGGGGGCGACCTACGAGCAGTACTTC.

CDR3 in DNA: TGTGCCAGCAGTTTGCTCAGGGGGCTGGGGGGCTACACCTTC. This gives the protein CASSLLRGLGGYTF. The rearrangement links TRBV6-5 to TRBJ1-2; TRBD1 agrees at 8 bases. The CDR3 is 14 amino acids. The V gene's germline CDR1 is MNHEY and CDR2 SVGAGI. Losses at the gene ends were 4 bases for V and 8 bases for J; bases not matched to a gene: 9.

The V and J genes are TRBV7-2 and TRBJ1-1; D may be TRBD1 (6 bases). V shed 1 base and J shed 5 bases, with 14 bases lying between them. The CDR3 runs to 15 residues. CDR1 is SGHTA and CDR2 is FQGNSA in the germline V gene. This CDR3 is CASSLGPGARTEAFF. DNA for the CDR3: TGTGCCAGCAGCTTAGGGCCGGGGGCAAGAACTGAAGCTTTCTTT.

V usage is TRBV27 and J usage is TRBJ1-2, with D perhaps TRBD1 (6 bases). The length of the CDR3 is 14 residues. Trimming removed 0 bases at V and 5 bases at J, with 10 bases between. CDR1 MNHEY and CDR2 SMNVEV come from the germline V gene (reference sequence). This chain's CDR3 is CASSLSSTGYGYTF. Here the CDR3 DNA reads TGTGCCAGCAGTTTATCGTCGACAGGTTATGGCTACACCTTC.

The chain employs TRBV12-3 or TRBV12-4 and TRBJ1-1, with D uncertain. Deletions cut 6 bases from V and 1 base from J, with 9 bases between. The CDR3 sequence is 13 residues long. The CDR3 DNA sequence: TGTGCCAGCAGCTTTAACAGGAACACTGAAGCTTTCTTT. Its translation is CASSFNRNTEAFF.

In DNA, the CDR3 is TGTGCCACCAGTGACCTGGGACAGATCACCGGGGAGCTGTTTTTT. Its protein is CATSDLGQITGELFF. This sequence joins TRBV24-1 and TRBJ2-2; 7 bases agree with TRBD1. The CDR3 covers 15 residues. Trimming removed 4 bases from V and 4 bases from J; junction bases left unmatched: 5. From germline, CDR1 is KGHDR and CDR2 SFDVKD.

This chain uses TRBV5-6 with TRBJ2-7; weak D call: TRBD1 (5 bases). V dropped 1 base and J dropped 3 bases, with 8 bases sitting between them. Germline CDR1 is SGHDT and CDR2 is YYEEEE. CDR3 length: 13 amino acids. In nucleotides, the CDR3 is TGTGCCAGCAGCTTGACGACAGTCTACGAGCAGTACTTC. Protein product: CASSLTTVYEQYF.

For the CDR3, the DNA is TGTGCCAGCAGCTTAGCGCCAGGGGGCTATGGCTACACCTTC. As protein: CASSLAPGGYGYTF. The chain is built from TRBV7-2 and TRBJ1-2; 7 nucleotides agree with TRBD1. The CDR3 extends over 14 amino acids. V trimming: 0 bases; J trimming: 4 bases; junction bases outside the gene matches: 2. The germline gives CDR1 SGHTA, CDR2 FQGNSA.

This sequence joins TRBV2 and TRBJ2-7, with 7 bases lining up with TRBD1. Germline trimming cut 1 base from V and 3 bases from J; bases unmatched to any gene: 0. The CDR3 covers 13 residues. Germline CDR1 is SNHLY and CDR2 is FYNNEI. In DNA form, the CDR3 reads TGTGCCAGCAGTGAAGGGACAGGCTACGAGCAGTACTTC. Amino acids: CASSEGTGYEQYF.